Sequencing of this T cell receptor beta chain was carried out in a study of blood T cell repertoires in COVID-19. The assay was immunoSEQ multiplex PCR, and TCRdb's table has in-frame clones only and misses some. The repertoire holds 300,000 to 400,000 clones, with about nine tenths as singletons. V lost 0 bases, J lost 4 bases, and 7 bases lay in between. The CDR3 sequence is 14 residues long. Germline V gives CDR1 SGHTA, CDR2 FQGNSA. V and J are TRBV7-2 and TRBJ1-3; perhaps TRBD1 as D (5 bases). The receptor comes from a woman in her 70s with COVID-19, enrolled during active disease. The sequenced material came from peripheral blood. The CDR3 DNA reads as TGTGCCAGCAGCTTAGCTTACAGGGGAAACACCATATATTTT. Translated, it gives CASSLAYRGNTIYF.